This T cell receptor (beta chain) was retrieved from a study of cytomegalovirus exposure and HLA in healthy donors. 60 Vbeta and 13 Jbeta primers were used in PCR. The assay was immunoSEQ multiplex PCR, and TCRdb's table has in-frame clones only and misses some. The top ten hold over 1.5% of the sample, which has under 200,000 clones, over 65% seen once. The CDR3 has 16 amino acids. The V gene's germline CDR1 is ENHRY and CDR2 SYGVKD. The trim removed 0 bases at V and 6 bases at J, leaving 10 bases unmatched. The sequence came from a woman between 25 and 40 years old in good health and CMV-seronegative. The sample taken for sequencing was PBMCs. The chain joins TRBV10-3 to TRBJ2-5; TRBD2 matches 7 bases. CDR3 nucleotides: TGTGCCATCAGTGAGTCATTGGGACTATCCGTGCAGACCCAGTACTTC. Encoded protein: CAISESLGLSVQTQYF.